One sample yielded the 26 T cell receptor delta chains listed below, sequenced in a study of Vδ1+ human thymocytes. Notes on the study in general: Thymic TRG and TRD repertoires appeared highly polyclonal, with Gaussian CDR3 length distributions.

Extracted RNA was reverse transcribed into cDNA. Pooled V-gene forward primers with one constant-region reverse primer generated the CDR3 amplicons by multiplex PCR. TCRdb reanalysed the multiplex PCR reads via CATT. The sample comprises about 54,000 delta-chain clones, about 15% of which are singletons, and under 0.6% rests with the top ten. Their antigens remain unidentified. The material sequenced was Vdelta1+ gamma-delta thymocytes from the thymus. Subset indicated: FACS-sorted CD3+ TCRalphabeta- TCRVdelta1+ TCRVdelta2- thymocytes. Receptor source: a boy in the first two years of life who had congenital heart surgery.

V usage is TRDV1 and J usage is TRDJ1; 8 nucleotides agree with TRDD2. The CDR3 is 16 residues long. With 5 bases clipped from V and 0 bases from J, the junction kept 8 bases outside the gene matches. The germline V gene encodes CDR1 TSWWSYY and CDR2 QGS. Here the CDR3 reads CALGNLPKGHTDKLIF. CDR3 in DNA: TGTGCTCTTGGGAACCTTCCTAAGGGACACACCGATAAACTCATCTTT.

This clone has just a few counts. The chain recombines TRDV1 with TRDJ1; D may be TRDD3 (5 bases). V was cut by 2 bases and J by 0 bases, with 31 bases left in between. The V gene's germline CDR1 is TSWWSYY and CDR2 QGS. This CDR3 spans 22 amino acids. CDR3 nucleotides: TGTGCTCTTGGGGAATTGAGGTGGCTGGGACCTCTTTTTGGAGCTTACACCGATAAACTCATCTTT. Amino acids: CALGELRWLGPLFGAYTDKLIF.

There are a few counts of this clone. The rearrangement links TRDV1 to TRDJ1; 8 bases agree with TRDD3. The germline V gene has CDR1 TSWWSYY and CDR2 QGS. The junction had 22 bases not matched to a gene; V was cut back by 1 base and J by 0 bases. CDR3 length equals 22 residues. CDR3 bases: TGTGCTCTTGGGGAACGAGGAAGTCCCCTATACTGGGGGCGTCCGTACACCGATAAACTCATCTTT. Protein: CALGERGSPLYWGRPYTDKLIF.

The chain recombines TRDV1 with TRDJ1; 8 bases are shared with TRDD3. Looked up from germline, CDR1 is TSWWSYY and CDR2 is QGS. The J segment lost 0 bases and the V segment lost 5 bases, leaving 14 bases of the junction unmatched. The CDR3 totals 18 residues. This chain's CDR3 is CALGSSSRIWGNTDKLIF. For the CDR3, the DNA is TGTGCTCTTGGGTCTTCTTCCCGAATCTGGGGGAACACCGATAAACTCATCTTT.

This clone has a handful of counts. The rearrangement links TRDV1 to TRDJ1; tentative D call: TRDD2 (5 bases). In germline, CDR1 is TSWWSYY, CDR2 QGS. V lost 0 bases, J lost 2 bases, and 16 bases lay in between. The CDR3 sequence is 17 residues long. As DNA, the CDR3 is TGTGCTCTTGGGGAACTTGATCCCTTTCCTTCGACCGATAAACTCATCTTT. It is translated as CALGELDPFPSTDKLIF.

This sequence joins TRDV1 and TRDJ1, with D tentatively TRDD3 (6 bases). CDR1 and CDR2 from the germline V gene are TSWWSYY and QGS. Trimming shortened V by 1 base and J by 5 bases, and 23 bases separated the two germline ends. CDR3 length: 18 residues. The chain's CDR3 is CALGERPYGRIPSDKLIF. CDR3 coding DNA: TGTGCTCTTGGGGAACGCCCCTACGGGCGGATACCCTCGGATAAACTCATCTTT.

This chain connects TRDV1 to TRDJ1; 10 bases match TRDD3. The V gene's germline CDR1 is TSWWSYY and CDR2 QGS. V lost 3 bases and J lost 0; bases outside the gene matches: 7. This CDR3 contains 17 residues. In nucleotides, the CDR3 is TGTGCTCTTGGGGAGGTTTACTGGGGGATCTACACCGATAAACTCATCTTT. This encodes CALGEVYWGIYTDKLIF.

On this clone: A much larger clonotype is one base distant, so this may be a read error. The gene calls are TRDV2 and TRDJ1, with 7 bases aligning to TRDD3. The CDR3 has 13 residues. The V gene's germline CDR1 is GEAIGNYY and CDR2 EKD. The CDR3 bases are TGTGCCTGTGGCACCCGGGGGATTCATAAACTCATCTTT. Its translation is CACGTRGIHKLIF.

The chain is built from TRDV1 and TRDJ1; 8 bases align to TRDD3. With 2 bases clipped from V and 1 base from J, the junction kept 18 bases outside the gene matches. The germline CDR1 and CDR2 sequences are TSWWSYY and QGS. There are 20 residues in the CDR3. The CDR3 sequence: CALGERNRACCTGGTDKLIF. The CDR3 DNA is TGTGCTCTTGGGGAAAGAAATCGGGCCTGCTGTACTGGGGGCACCGATAAACTCATCTTT.

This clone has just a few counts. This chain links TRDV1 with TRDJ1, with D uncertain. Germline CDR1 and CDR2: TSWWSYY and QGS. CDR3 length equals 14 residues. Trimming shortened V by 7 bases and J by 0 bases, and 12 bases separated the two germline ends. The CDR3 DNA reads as TGTGCTCTTGAAAAGGGTTCGTACACCGATAAACTCATCTTT. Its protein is CALEKGSYTDKLIF.

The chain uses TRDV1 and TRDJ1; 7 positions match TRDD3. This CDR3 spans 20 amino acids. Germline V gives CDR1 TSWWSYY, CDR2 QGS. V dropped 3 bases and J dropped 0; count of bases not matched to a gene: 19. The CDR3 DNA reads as TGTGCTCTTGGGGAGGTTCCCTCTCTGGGGGTTACGATGTACACCGATAAACTCATCTTT. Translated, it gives CALGEVPSLGVTMYTDKLIF.

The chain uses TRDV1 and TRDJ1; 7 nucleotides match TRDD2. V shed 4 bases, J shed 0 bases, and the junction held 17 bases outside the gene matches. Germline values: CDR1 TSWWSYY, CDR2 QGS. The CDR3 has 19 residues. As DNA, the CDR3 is TGTGCTCTTGGGGGCATACCTTCCTCCGCCTTGGCGTACACCGATAAACTCATCTTT. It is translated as CALGGIPSSALAYTDKLIF.

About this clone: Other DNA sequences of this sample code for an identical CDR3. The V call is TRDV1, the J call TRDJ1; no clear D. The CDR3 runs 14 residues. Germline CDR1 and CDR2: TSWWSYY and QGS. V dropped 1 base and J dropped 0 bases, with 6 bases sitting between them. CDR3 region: CALGEPGYTDKLIF. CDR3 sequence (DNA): TGTGCTCTTGGGGAACCCGGGTACACCGATAAACTCATCTTT.

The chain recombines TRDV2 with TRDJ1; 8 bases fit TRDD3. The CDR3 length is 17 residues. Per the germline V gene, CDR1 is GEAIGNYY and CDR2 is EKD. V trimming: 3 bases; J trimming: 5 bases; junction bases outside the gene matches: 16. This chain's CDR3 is CACDSGGLLGIPDKLIF. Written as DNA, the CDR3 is TGTGCCTGTGACTCAGGTGGACTACTGGGGATACCGGATAAACTCATCTTT.

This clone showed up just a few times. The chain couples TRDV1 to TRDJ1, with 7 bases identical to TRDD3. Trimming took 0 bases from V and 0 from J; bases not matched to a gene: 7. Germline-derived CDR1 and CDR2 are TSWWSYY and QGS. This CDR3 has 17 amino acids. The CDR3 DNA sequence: TGTGCTCTTGGGGAACTCGTCTGGGGGTCAGACACCGATAAACTCATCTTT. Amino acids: CALGELVWGSDTDKLIF.

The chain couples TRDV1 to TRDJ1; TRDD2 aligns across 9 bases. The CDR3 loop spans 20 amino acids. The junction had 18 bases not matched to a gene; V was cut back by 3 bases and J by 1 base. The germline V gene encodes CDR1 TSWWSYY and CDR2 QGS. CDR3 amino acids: CALGDFLPTILGAPTDKLIF. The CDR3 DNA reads TGTGCTCTTGGGGACTTCCTTCCTACTATTCTGGGGGCCCCCACCGATAAACTCATCTTT.

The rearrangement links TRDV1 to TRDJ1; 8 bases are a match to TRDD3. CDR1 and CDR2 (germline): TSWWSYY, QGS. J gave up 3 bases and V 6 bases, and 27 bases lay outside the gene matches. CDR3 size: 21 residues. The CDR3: CALGSRHLILPSTGGPDKLIF. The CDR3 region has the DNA TGTGCTCTTGGCTCCCGACATTTAATTCTCCCGTCAACTGGGGGGCCCGATAAACTCATCTTT.

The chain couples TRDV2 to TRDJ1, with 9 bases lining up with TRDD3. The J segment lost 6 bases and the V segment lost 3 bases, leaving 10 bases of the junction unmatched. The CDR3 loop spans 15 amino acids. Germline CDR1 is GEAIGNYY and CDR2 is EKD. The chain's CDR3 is CACDFGGYTSNKLIF. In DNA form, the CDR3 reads TGTGCCTGTGACTTTGGGGGATATACCTCCAATAAACTCATCTTT.

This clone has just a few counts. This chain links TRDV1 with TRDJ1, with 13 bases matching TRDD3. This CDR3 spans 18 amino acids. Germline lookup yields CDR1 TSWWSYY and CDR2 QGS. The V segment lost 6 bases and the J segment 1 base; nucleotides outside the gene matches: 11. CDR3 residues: CALGLPLHWGIRTDKLIF. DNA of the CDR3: TGTGCTCTTGGACTACCGTTACACTGGGGGATACGCACCGATAAACTCATCTTT.

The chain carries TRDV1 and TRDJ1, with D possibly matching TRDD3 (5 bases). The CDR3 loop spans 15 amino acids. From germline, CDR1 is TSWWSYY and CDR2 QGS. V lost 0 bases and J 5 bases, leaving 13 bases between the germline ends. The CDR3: CALGELYPGVDKLIF. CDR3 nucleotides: TGTGCTCTTGGGGAACTCTACCCGGGGGTGGATAAACTCATCTTT.

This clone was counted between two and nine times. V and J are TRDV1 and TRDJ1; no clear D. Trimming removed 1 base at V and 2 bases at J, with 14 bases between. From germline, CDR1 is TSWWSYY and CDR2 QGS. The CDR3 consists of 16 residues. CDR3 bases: TGTGCTCTTGGGGAACAGACTCCGCGGCGAACCGATAAACTCATCTTT. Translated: CALGEQTPRRTDKLIF.

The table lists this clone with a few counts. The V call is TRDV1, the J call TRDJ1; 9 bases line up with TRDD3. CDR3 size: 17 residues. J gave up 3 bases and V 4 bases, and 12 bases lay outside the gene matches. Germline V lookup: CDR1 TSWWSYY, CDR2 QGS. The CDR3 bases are TGTGCTCTTGGGGCACCCCAATTGGGGGATAAGGCCGATAAACTCATCTTT. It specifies CALGAPQLGDKADKLIF.

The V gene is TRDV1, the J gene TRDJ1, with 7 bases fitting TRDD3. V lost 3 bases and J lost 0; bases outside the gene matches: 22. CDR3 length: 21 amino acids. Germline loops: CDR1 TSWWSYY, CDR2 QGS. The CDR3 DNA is TGTGCTCTTGGGGAGACCCTTAAGCCTACAGTACTGGGGTTATACACCGATAAACTCATCTTT. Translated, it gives CALGETLKPTVLGLYTDKLIF.

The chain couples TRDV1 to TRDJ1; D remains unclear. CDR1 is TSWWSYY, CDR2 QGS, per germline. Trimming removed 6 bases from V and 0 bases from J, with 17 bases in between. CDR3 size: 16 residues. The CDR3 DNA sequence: TGTGCTCTTGGAGACTTTTTCCCTCAGTACACCGATAAACTCATCTTT. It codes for CALGDFFPQYTDKLIF.

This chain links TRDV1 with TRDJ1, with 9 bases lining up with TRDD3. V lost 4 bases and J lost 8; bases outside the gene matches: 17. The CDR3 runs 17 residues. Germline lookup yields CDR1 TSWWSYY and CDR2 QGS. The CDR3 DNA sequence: TGTGCTCTTGGGGGATTGTTCCTACCGGGGATACGCTCGAAACTCATCTTT. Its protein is CALGGLFLPGIRSKLIF.

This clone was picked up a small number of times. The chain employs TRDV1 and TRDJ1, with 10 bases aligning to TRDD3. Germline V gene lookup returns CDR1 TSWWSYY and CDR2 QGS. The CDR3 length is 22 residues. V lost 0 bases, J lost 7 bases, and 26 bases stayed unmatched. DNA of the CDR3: TGTGCTCTTGGGGAACTTTCTCCAGGTACTGGGGGATCTACCCACACCGATGTTAAACTCATCTTT. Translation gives CALGELSPGTGGSTHTDVKLIF.